What follows are 9 T cell receptor beta chains derived from one specimen sequenced in a study of cytomegalovirus exposure and HLA in healthy donors. Assay used: immunoSEQ multiplex PCR; TCRdb lists only in-frame clones, some missing. The sample lists hundreds of thousands of clones, around nine tenths occurring once. Sequencing was carried out using PBMCs. All receptors derive from a man aged 18 to 30 in good health and CMV-seronegative.

J is TRBJ1-3 and V is TRBV25-1, with 10 bases that match TRBD1. CDR1 and CDR2 (germline): MGHDK, SYGVNS. Unmatched junction bases numbered 10, after V lost 3 bases and J lost 5 bases. The CDR3 is 17 amino acids. DNA of the CDR3: TGTGCCAGCAGTGACCCCGGACAGGGGGTCGGTAGAAACACCATATATTTT. Protein: CASSDPGQGVGRNTIYF.

The rearrangement uses TRBV6-5 and TRBJ2-5, with D possibly TRBD1 on 6 matching bases. The ends were cut back, 5 bases at V and 1 base at J, with 11 bases in the middle. The length of the CDR3 is 14 residues. Looked up from germline, CDR1 is MNHEY and CDR2 is SVGAGI. This CDR3 is CASSPRTAQETQYF. The CDR3 coding sequence is TGTGCCAGCAGTCCCCGGACAGCCCAAGAGACCCAGTACTTC.

The J gene is TRBJ2-5, the V gene TRBV10-3, with a tentative D call TRBD1 (5 bases). The CDR3 totals 14 residues. Germline V lookup: CDR1 ENHRY, CDR2 SYGVKD. Trimming stripped 2 bases from V and 5 bases from J, with 12 bases between. CDR3 sequence reads: CAISERGSSETQYF. As DNA, the CDR3 is TGTGCCATCAGTGAGAGGGGAAGTTCGGAGACCCAGTACTTC.

This clone occurred once. This chain connects TRBV28 to TRBJ1-1; D is ambiguous. Germline V gene sequence: CDR1 MDHEN, CDR2 SYDVKM. This CDR3 spans 15 amino acids. V lost 2 bases to trimming and J lost 4 bases, with 14 bases between them. CDR3 sequence (DNA): TGTGCCAGCAGTTTAGGAGGCCCATTGGCCACTGAAGCTTTCTTT. This sequence encodes CASSLGGPLATEAFF.

The chain is built from TRBV7-2 and TRBJ2-5, with D perhaps matching TRBD2 (6 bases). This CDR3 contains 14 residues. Germline lookup yields CDR1 SGHTA and CDR2 FQGNSA. V was clipped by 0 bases and J by 3 bases, with 8 bases between them. As DNA, the CDR3 is TGTGCCAGCAGCTTAGCGGGAGGTGAAGAGACCCAGTACTTC. It is translated as CASSLAGGEETQYF.

This clone came up once. This chain connects TRBV6-6 to TRBJ2-2, with TRBD2 matching 8 bases. V was clipped by 2 bases and J by 6 bases; unmatched bases: 8. This CDR3 is 16 amino acids long. In germline, CDR1 is MNHNY, CDR2 SVGAGI (reference sequence). The CDR3 protein is CASSYRPAGVSGELFF. The CDR3 DNA reads as TGTGCCAGCAGTTACCGACCAGCGGGGGTCTCCGGGGAGCTGTTTTTT.

The genes are TRBV7-9 and TRBJ1-6; no clear D. The germline CDR1 and CDR2 sequences are SEHNR and FQNEAQ (reference sequence). The CDR3 is 14 residues long. V lost 1 base and J lost 13, with 14 bases in between. The CDR3 loop reads CASSLEDGGLPLHF. The CDR3 DNA reads TGTGCCAGCAGCTTAGAGGATGGAGGGTTGCCCCTCCACTTT.

The V and J genes are TRBV25-1 and TRBJ1-2; no clear D gene. Trimming cost V 2 bases and J 7 bases, with 11 bases left between them. Germline CDR1 is MGHDK and CDR2 is SYGVNS. The CDR3 spans 13 residues. The DNA of the CDR3 is TGTGCCAGCAGTGAAGAGGAGGCTAGTGGCTACACCTTC. It translates to CASSEEEASGYTF.

This chain links TRBV5-6 with TRBJ1-5; D is unresolved. The germline V gene has CDR1 SGHDT and CDR2 YYEEEE. V was shortened by 3 bases and J by 4 bases, with 5 bases between the two germline ends. CDR3 length equals 12 residues. The CDR3 protein is CASSYYNQPQHF. DNA of the CDR3: TGTGCCAGCAGCTACTATAATCAGCCCCAGCATTTT.